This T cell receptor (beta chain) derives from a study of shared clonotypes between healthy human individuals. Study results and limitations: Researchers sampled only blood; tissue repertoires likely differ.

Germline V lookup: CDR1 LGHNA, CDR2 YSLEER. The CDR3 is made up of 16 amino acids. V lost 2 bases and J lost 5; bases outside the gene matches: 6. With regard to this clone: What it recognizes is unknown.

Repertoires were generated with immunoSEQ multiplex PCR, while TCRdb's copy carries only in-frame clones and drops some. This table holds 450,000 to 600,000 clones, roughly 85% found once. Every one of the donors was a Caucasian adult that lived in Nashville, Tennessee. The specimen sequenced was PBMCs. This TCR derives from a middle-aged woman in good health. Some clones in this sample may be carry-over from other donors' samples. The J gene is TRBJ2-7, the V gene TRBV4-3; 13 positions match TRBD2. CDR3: CASSQTSGRAYHEQYF. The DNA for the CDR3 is TGCGCCAGCAGCCAAACTAGCGGGAGGGCCTACCACGAGCAGTACTTC.